The T cell receptor (beta chain) described here comes from a study of shared clonotypes between healthy human individuals. Background on the study: Samples came from two female and a few male donors aged 18 to 49. Whole-study findings and limits: Only blood underwent sampling, and tissue repertoires likely differ.

What was sequenced on ten immunoSEQ deep assay plates was unsorted PBMC DNA. Generated by immunoSEQ multiplex PCR, the TCRdb table keeps only in-frame clones and is missing some. This repertoire shows about 560,000 clones, around 81% found once; its top ten account for about 12%. Each unsorted sample relied on about 94 million PBMCs as its source of genomic DNA. A note on this clone: Its matching antigen is unknown.

The junction had 7 bases not matched to a gene; V was cut back by 5 bases and J by 3 bases. This CDR3 contains 15 residues. The germline V gene encodes CDR1 SEHNR and CDR2 FQNEAQ (reference sequence). The chain couples TRBV7-9 to TRBJ1-1; 9 bases are a match to TRBD1. The source material was PBMCs. This sequence originates from a woman aged 40 to 49 in good health. Some clones in this sample may be carry-over from other donors' samples. The CDR3 loop reads CASSTLQGAHTEAFF. The CDR3 nucleotides are TGTGCCAGCAGCACGTTACAGGGGGCCCACACTGAAGCTTTCTTT.